These T cell receptor beta chains were read from a single sample in a study of blood T cells in healthy people across ages. A single record per CDR3 protein comes from TCRdb applying MiXCR to the 5' RACE reads. This table holds hundreds of thousands of distinct CDR3 sequences, 20% to 25% found once. The sequencing sample was made of blood. The receptor set was obtained from an older man in good health. Each CDR3 is given with its conserved first and last residue. A D gene is named only where the DNA matches it firmly. Clone size is given for some rows only: seen once, a few or many times, or a class if the clone is expanded.

j_call: TRBJ2-1; d_call: TRBD2; v_call: TRBV2; clone_size: many; cdr3_nt: TGTGCCAACTTTGGGGGACTAGCGGGAAATGAGCAGTTCTTC; cdr3_aa: CANFGGLAGNEQFF
j_call: TRBJ2-1; d_call: TRBD1; v_call: TRBV7-9; clone_size: NA; cdr3_nt: TGTGCCAGCACCGGGACAGGGGGCAATGAGCAGTTCTTC; cdr3_aa: CASTGTGGNEQFF
j_call: TRBJ2-3; d_call: TRBD2; v_call: TRBV6-5; clone_size: few; cdr3_nt: TGTGCCAGCAGTTACACGGGGACTAGCGGTTCTGATACGCAGTATTTT; cdr3_aa: CASSYTGTSGSDTQYF
j_call: TRBJ2-5; d_call: TRBD2; v_call: TRBV7-2; clone_size: NA; cdr3_nt: TGTGCCAGCTGCCCCCGGGCGGGAGGGCAAGAGACCCAGTACTTC; cdr3_aa: CASCPRAGGQETQYF
j_call: TRBJ2-1; d_call: TRBD1; v_call: TRBV12-3/TRBV12-4; clone_size: many; cdr3_nt: TGTGCCAGCAGATTCGGGACAGGAAATTACAATGAGCAGTTCTTC; cdr3_aa: CASRFGTGNYNEQFF
j_call: TRBJ2-1; d_call: TRBD1; v_call: TRBV7-9; clone_size: NA; cdr3_nt: TGTGCCAGCAGCCAGGGGGACGTTAACAATGAGCAGTTCTTC; cdr3_aa: CASSQGDVNNEQFF
j_call: TRBJ2-7; d_call: NA; v_call: TRBV30; clone_size: NA; cdr3_nt: TGTGCCTGGATACCTGACGGAACCTACGAGCAGTACTTC; cdr3_aa: CAWIPDGTYEQYF
j_call: TRBJ2-5; d_call: TRBD2; v_call: TRBV24-1; clone_size: NA; cdr3_nt: TGTGCCACCAGTGCGACGGGAGGGGGAGAAGAGACCCAGTACTTC; cdr3_aa: CATSATGGGEETQYF
j_call: TRBJ2-1; d_call: NA; v_call: TRBV20-1; clone_size: NA; cdr3_nt: TGCAGTGCTAGAGATCTTGGCAGGGCAGGTGAGCAGTTCTTC; cdr3_aa: CSARDLGRAGEQFF
j_call: TRBJ1-1; d_call: NA; v_call: TRBV5-6; clone_size: NA; cdr3_nt: TGTGCCAGCAGCTTTCAGGGGATCACTGAAGCTTTCTTT; cdr3_aa: CASSFQGITEAFF
j_call: TRBJ1-5; d_call: NA; v_call: TRBV7-2; clone_size: few; cdr3_nt: TGTGCCGGCAGCTTAGTTCAAGGGGATCAGCCCCAGCATTTT; cdr3_aa: CAGSLVQGDQPQHF
j_call: TRBJ1-1; d_call: NA; v_call: TRBV4-1; clone_size: many; cdr3_nt: TGCGCCAGCAGCCAAGATCAGGGGACTGAAGCTTTCTTT; cdr3_aa: CASSQDQGTEAFF
j_call: TRBJ2-5; d_call: NA; v_call: TRBV20-1; clone_size: NA; cdr3_nt: TGCAGTGCTACGTACGCCGATCGGGCCGAGACCCAGTACTTC; cdr3_aa: CSATYADRAETQYF
j_call: TRBJ2-7; d_call: NA; v_call: TRBV20-1; clone_size: few; cdr3_nt: TGCAGTGCTAGAGAGCAAACTCGGGACTGGACGACCTACGAGCAGTACTTC; cdr3_aa: CSAREQTRDWTTYEQYF
j_call: TRBJ2-7; d_call: NA; v_call: TRBV2; clone_size: NA; cdr3_nt: TGTGCCAGCAGTGAAACGCCCAGCTCCTACGAGCAGTACTTC; cdr3_aa: CASSETPSSYEQYF